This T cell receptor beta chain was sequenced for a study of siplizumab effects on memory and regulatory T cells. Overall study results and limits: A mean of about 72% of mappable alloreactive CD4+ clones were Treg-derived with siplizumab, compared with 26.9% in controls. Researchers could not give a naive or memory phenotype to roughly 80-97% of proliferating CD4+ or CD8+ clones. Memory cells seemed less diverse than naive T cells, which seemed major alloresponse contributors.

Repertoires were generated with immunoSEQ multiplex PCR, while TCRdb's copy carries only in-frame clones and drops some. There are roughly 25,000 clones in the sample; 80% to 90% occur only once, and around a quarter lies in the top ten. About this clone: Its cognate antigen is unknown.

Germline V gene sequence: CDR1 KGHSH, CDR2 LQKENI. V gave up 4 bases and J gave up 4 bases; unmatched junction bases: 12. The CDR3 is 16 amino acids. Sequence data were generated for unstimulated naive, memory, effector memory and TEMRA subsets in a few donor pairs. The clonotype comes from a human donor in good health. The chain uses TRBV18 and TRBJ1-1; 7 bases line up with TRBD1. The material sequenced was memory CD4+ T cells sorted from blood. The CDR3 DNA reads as TGTGCCAGCTCACTTCAGGGACAGTCAAGGGGCACTGAAGCTTTCTTT. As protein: CASSLQGQSRGTEAFF.